This TCR beta chain was sequenced during a study of graft-versus-host responses after intestinal transplantation. Study-wide results and caveats: Researchers found peak circulating GvH clone levels linked to early post-transplant HvG declines. Allografts of patients with graft-donor T cell macrochimerism showed high graft-versus-host to host-versus-graft clone ratios.

Assay used: immunoSEQ multiplex PCR; TCRdb lists only in-frame clones, some missing. The profile shows under 55,000 clones, roughly 91% of them singletons. The germline gives CDR1 MNHNS, CDR2 SASEGT. Losses at the gene ends were 5 bases for V and 4 bases for J; bases not matched to a gene: 2. The CDR3 has 13 amino acids. For this clone: Its antigen is currently unknown.

The source was PBMCs, collected 524 days after transplant. This receptor was obtained from a human patient who received an intestinal transplant, so some T cells may come from the graft donor. The chain carries TRBV6-1 and TRBJ1-1, with 9 bases that match TRBD1. CDR3 in amino acids: CASSWTGATEAFF. The DNA for the CDR3 is TGTGCCAGCAGTTGGACAGGGGCCACTGAAGCTTTCTTT.